This T cell receptor beta chain appears in the sequencing data of a study of control samples from healthy donors and cancer patients. Sequenced by immunoSEQ multiplex PCR; TCRdb stores in-frame clones only, minus some. This sample's table has roughly 190,000 clones. The CDR3 covers 14 residues. From germline, CDR1 is SEHNR and CDR2 FQNEAQ (reference sequence). A word on this clone: Compared with germline, one end of the junction differs, possibly owing to a read error.

This receptor was identified in a woman aged 25-40 years in good health. Input material: blood. The rearrangement joins TRBV7-9 to TRBJ1-3, with D tentatively TRBD1 (5 bases). CDR3 loop: CASSLDSPGNTIYF. As DNA, the CDR3 is TGTGCCAGCAGTTTAGACAGTCCTGGAAACACCATATATTTT.